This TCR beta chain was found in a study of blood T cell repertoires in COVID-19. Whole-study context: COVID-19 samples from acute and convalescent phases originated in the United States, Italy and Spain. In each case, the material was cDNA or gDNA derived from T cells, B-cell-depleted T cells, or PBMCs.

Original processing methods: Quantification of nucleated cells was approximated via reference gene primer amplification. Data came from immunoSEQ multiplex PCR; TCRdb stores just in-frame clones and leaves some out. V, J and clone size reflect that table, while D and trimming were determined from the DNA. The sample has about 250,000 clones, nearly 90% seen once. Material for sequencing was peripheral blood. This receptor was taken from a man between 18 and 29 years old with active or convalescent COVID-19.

For the CDR3, the DNA is TGTGCCAGCAGCCAAGGGACTAGCGTGTTGGAGACCCAGTACTTC. This encodes CASSQGTSVLETQYF. The chain uses TRBV3-1 (or the pseudogene TRBV3-2) and TRBJ2-5; TRBD2 agrees at 9 bases. This CDR3 is 15 amino acids long. The germline V gene encodes CDR1 LGHDT and CDR2 YNNKEL (reference sequence). The J segment lost 5 bases and the V segment lost 1 base, leaving 5 bases of the junction unmatched.